One sample yielded the 8 T cell receptor beta chains listed below, sequenced in a study of human T cells and chemical hapten exposure. Time point described: patch test 1, 2 weeks after DPC sensitization. Stated treatment: therapeutic diphenylcyclopropenone sensitization with weekly scalp DPC. In TCRdb, the RACE reads were re-called with MiXCR into one record per CDR3 protein. The table has tens of thousands of distinct CDR3 sequences, 9% to 9.5% seen once; the top ten hold 4% to 5.5%. The source was whole blood, collected in connection with sensitization to the hapten diphenylcyclopropenone (DPC). The receptors shown here come from a woman aged 45-65 years with alopecia areata. Some clones in this sample may be carry-over from other donors' samples.

This clonotype was picked up a small number of times. The chain uses TRBV6-5 and TRBJ1-1, with TRBD1 as a possible D gene (5 bases). The ends were cut back, 4 bases at V and 4 bases at J, with 16 bases in the middle. The germline V gene encodes CDR1 MNHEY and CDR2 SVGAGI. This CDR3 has 15 amino acids. The CDR3 sequence: CASSSFPGTGTEAFF. CDR3 nucleotides: TGTGCCAGCAGTTCATTCCCCGGGACGGGCACTGAAGCTTTCTTT.

This clonotype showed up just a few times. CDR3 amino acids: CSARDFAGASETQYF. Here the CDR3 DNA reads TGCAGTGCTAGAGATTTCGCGGGGGCGTCGGAGACCCAGTACTTC. The rearrangement joins TRBV20-1 to TRBJ2-5, with a weak D call TRBD2 (7 bases). Trimming stripped 0 bases from V and 5 bases from J, with 16 bases between. Looked up from germline, CDR1 is DFQATT and CDR2 is SNEGSKA (reference sequence). The CDR3 has 15 residues.

This clonotype was detected ten times or more. The J gene is TRBJ2-1, the V gene TRBV2; D is tentatively TRBD1 or TRBD2 (5 bases each). This CDR3 is 17 amino acids long. In germline, CDR1 is SNHLY, CDR2 FYNNEI. The V and J ends lost 6 bases and 3 bases respectively, with 21 bases between them. CDR3 nucleotide sequence: TGTGCCAGCAGGTTCTTAACCGGGACCCGAGTCTACAATGAGCAGTTCTTC. It codes for CASRFLTGTRVYNEQFF.

Many counts were recorded for this clonotype. The V and J genes are TRBV20-1 and TRBJ2-5; D ambiguous. The CDR3 runs to 11 residues. The germline V and J ends were trimmed by 3 bases and 3 bases, with 5 bases remaining between them. CDR1 and CDR2 from the germline V gene are DFQATT and SNEGSKA (reference sequence). The CDR3, as DNA: TGCAGTGCTAGTGGGGAAGAGACCCAGTACTTC. It translates to CSASGEETQYF.

This clonotype was seen ten or more times. The chain carries TRBV7-9 and TRBJ2-7; D remains unclear. V was pared by 6 bases and J by 4 bases, with 7 bases between. Germline CDR1 is SEHNR and CDR2 is FQNEAQ (reference sequence). The CDR3 has 11 amino acids. In DNA form, the CDR3 reads TGTGCCAGCAGTTATAAGTACGAGCAGTACTTC. Translating gives CASSYKYEQYF.

The table lists this clonotype with many counts. V is TRBV28 and J is TRBJ2-7, with no clear D. This CDR3 has 11 amino acids. The germline V gene encodes CDR1 MDHEN and CDR2 SYDVKM. V lost 6 bases to trimming and J lost 1 base, with 4 bases between them. The CDR3 region has the DNA TGTGCCAGCAGGGGATCCTACGAGCAGTACTTC. Its translation is CASRGSYEQYF.

The V and J genes are TRBV29-1 and TRBJ1-1; D unresolved. CDR1 and CDR2 (germline): SQVTM, ANQGSEA. With 2 bases removed from V and 1 base from J, the gap between germline ends came to 5 bases. The length of the CDR3 is 12 residues. CDR3 nucleotides: TGCAGCGTTGAAAAGTGGAACACTGAAGCTTTCTTT. Protein sequence: CSVEKWNTEAFF.

This clonotype appeared many times. The chain is built from TRBV29-1 and TRBJ1-3; D remains ambiguous. CDR3 length: 13 residues. Trimming removed 3 bases at V and 2 bases at J, with 8 bases between. Per germline, CDR1 SQVTM and CDR2 ANQGSEA. CDR3 sequence reads: CSVDQRAGNTIYF. The CDR3 nucleotides are TGCAGCGTTGACCAAAGGGCTGGAAACACCATATATTTT.